This T cell receptor beta chain was retrieved from a study of blood T cell repertoires in COVID-19. About the study: Whether acute or convalescent, the COVID-19 samples came from the United States, Italy and Spain. Sources were T cells, B-cell-depleted T cells, or PBMCs; the material itself was cDNA or gDNA.

Sequencing used immunoSEQ multiplex PCR; TCRdb keeps in-frame clones, though not all of them. The sample contains fewer than 350,000 clones, approximately 87% of which appear only once. The CDR3 contains 13 residues. In germline, CDR1 is LGHDT, CDR2 YNNKEL (reference sequence). V shed 1 base and J shed 7 bases, with 10 bases lying between them. The Seattle patients, enrolled during active infection, were followed longitudinally. The sample comprised peripheral blood. V usage is TRBV3-1 (or the pseudogene TRBV3-2) and J usage is TRBJ1-2, with a possible D match to TRBD1 (5 bases). The sequence was collected from a young woman with COVID-19, enrolled during active disease. The CDR3 bases are TGTGCCAGCAGCCAAGGACAGTCGCGTGGCTACACCTTC. Protein product: CASSQGQSRGYTF.